Below are 26 T cell receptor beta chains sequenced from a single sample in a study of regulatory T cells in long-lasting Graves disease. Sample time point: persistent/refractory GD, antithyroid drugs over 5 years with positive TRAb. Scientists built the TCR library using RNA that was extracted from PBMCs. Arm-PCR of CDR3 regions with iRepertoire HTBI primers generated TCR beta libraries. A single record per CDR3 protein comes from TCRdb applying MiXCR to the multiplex PCR reads. The table has hundreds of thousands of distinct CDR3 sequences, about a fifth seen once. The input for sequencing was peripheral blood mononuclear cells (PBMCs), taken when the disease was refractory, from a patient treated with antithyroid drugs. These receptors were collected from a female donor with Graves disease.

This clonotype was seen ten or more times. This rearrangement joins TRBV18 to TRBJ1-5; D gene unclear. With 6 bases removed from V and 9 bases from J, the gap between germline ends came to 15 bases. CDR3 size: 13 residues. Germline V lookup: CDR1 KGHSH, CDR2 LQKENI. CDR3 loop: CASSGGPGWPQHF. The CDR3 bases are TGTGCCAGCTCGGGAGGCCCCGGCTGGCCCCAGCATTTT.

Comments on this clonotype: A much bigger clone sits one base away, suggesting this may be a read error. J is TRBJ2-7 and V is TRBV9, with TRBD1 matching over 7 bases. The CDR3 has 15 residues. V lost 4 bases and J lost 2; bases outside the gene matches: 9. Germline CDR1 reads SGDLS; CDR2 reads YYNGEE. Here the CDR3 reads CASSPRDRIAYEQYF. CDR3 DNA sequence: TGTGCCAGCAGCCCTAGGGACAGAATAGCCTACGAGCAGTACTTC.

The gene calls are TRBV29-1 and TRBJ1-2, with D uncertain. V was cut by 2 bases and J by 4 bases, with 11 bases left in between. The CDR3 runs to 13 residues. The germline CDR1 and CDR2 sequences are SQVTM and ANQGSEA. The CDR3 nucleotides are TGCAGCGTTGAACTACTAAGAATCTATGGCTACACCTTC. Its translation is CSVELLRIYGYTF.

This clonotype was seen many times. The chain combines TRBV6-1 with TRBJ2-7, with 9 bases that match TRBD1. This CDR3 spans 14 amino acids. Germline V lookup: CDR1 MNHNS, CDR2 SASEGT. J gave up 5 bases and V 7 bases, and 9 bases lay outside the gene matches. CDR3 nucleotide sequence: TGTGCCAGCAACGGCCGACAGGGGGTTAACGAGCAGTACTTC. Residues: CASNGRQGVNEQYF.

This clonotype was detected ten times or more. CDR3 sequence: CASCSSVSGAFF. The CDR3 DNA sequence: TGTGCCAGCTGTAGCTCGGTAAGCGGAGCTTTCTTT. The V and J genes are TRBV28 and TRBJ1-1; D remains ambiguous. The CDR3 spans 12 residues. The ends were cut back, 8 bases at V and 10 bases at J, with 17 bases in the middle. The germline CDR1 and CDR2 sequences are MDHEN and SYDVKM. Looking up the rest from reference TRBV28 and TRBJ1-1 gives the full variable domain: DVKVTQSSRYLVKRTGEKVFLECVQDMDHENMFWYRQDPGLGLRLIYFSYDVKMKEKGDIPEGYSVSREKKERFSLILESASTNQTSMYLCASCSSVSGAFFGQGTRLTVV.

This clonotype was counted ten times or more. The V gene is TRBV29-1, the J gene TRBJ2-7, with D unresolved. V was clipped by 4 bases and J by 2 bases, with 15 bases between them. Germline-derived CDR1 and CDR2 are SQVTM and ANQGSEA. This CDR3 is 14 amino acids long. Here the CDR3 DNA reads TGCAGCGTTGCCATGCCAGGCGCCACCTACGAGCAGTACTTC. Amino acid sequence: CSVAMPGATYEQYF.

This chain links TRBV10-3 with TRBJ1-5, with 10 bases lining up with TRBD1. V lost 10 bases, J lost 4 bases, and 4 bases stayed unmatched. Germline V gene sequence: CDR1 ENHRY, CDR2 SYGVKD. This CDR3 contains 13 residues. The CDR3 here is CATGQGVNQPQHF. The CDR3 nucleotides read TGTGCCACCGGACAGGGGGTTAATCAGCCCCAGCATTTT.

The CDR3 sequence: CASSDRVWNGYTF. The CDR3 bases are TGTGCCAGCAGCGACAGGGTATGGAATGGCTACACCTTC. This chain joins TRBV6-1 and TRBJ1-2, with 7 nucleotides matching TRBD1. Germline assignment: CDR1 MNHNS and CDR2 SASEGT. This CDR3 region has 13 residues. V was pared by 6 bases and J by 6 bases, with 7 bases of the junction left unmatched.

Ten or more counts support this clonotype. The V and J genes are TRBV12-3 or TRBV12-4 and TRBJ2-2, with TRBD2 matching over 7 bases. The junction had 6 bases not matched to a gene; V was cut back by 5 bases and J by 0 bases. The CDR3 sequence is 16 residues long. The CDR3 sequence: CASSHGRGTNTGELFF. CDR3 DNA sequence: TGTGCCAGCAGTCATGGGAGGGGTACGAACACCGGGGAGCTGTTTTTT.

This clonotype occurred many times. The genes are TRBV2 and TRBJ2-4, with a tentative D call TRBD2 (6 bases). CDR3 length equals 14 residues. CDR1 SNHLY and CDR2 FYNNEI come from the germline V gene. V lost 7 bases and J 6 bases, leaving 16 bases between the germline ends. The CDR3 region is CASNGNPGGNIQYF. CDR3 DNA sequence: TGTGCCAGCAATGGGAATCCCGGGGGAAACATTCAGTACTTC.

The CDR3 region is CASSGRAWNTEAFF. The CDR3 coding sequence is TGTGCCAGTAGTGGGAGAGCATGGAACACTGAAGCTTTCTTT. The chain joins TRBV19 to TRBJ1-1; D not certain. Germline V gene data show CDR1 as LNHDA and CDR2 as SQIVND (reference sequence). Trimming left V 5 bases short and J 1 base short, with 11 bases between. The CDR3 totals 14 residues. The full variable domain, rest sourced from reference TRBV19 and TRBJ1-1, is DGGITQSPKYLFRKEGQNVTLSCEQNLNHDAMYWYRQDPGQGLRLIYYSQIVNDFQKGDIAEGYSVSREKKESFPLTVTSAQKNPTAFYLCASSGRAWNTEAFFGQGTRLTVV.

Regarding this clonotype: A read error may explain this, as a much larger clone is one base away. CDR3 nucleotide sequence: TGTGCCTGGAGGGGACAGGGGGGACAAGAGACCCTGTACTTC. Translated, it gives CAWRGQGGQETLYF. This chain joins TRBV30 and TRBJ2-5; TRBD1 agrees at 11 bases. The V gene's germline CDR1 is GTSNPN and CDR2 SVGIG (reference sequence). This CDR3 is 14 amino acids long.

A remark on this clonotype: This may arise from a read error, as a much more abundant clone is one base away. The chain has TRBV20-1 and TRBJ1-2; the D gene is possibly TRBD1 (6 bases). This CDR3 spans 15 amino acids. The germline V gene encodes CDR1 DFQATT and CDR2 SNEGSKA (reference sequence). The CDR3 sequence is CSANSPQEGGYGCTF. For the CDR3, the DNA is TGCAGTGCTAACTCTCCCCAAGAAGGGGGATATGGCTGCACCTTC.

The chain is built from TRBV19 and TRBJ2-7; a possible D gene is TRBD1 (6 bases). CDR1 and CDR2 (germline): LNHDA, SQIVND (reference sequence). The ends were cut back, 7 bases at V and 0 bases at J, with 10 bases in the middle. This CDR3 is built from 13 residues. In DNA, the CDR3 is TGTGCCAGTACCGGGACATCCTCCTACGAGCAGTACTTC. The encoded protein is CASTGTSSYEQYF.

The chain is built from TRBV15 and TRBJ1-6; D uncertain. The germline gives CDR1 LNHNV, CDR2 YYDKDF (reference sequence). The V end was cut by 2 bases, the J end by 16 bases, with 12 bases between. The CDR3 totals 12 residues. The CDR3: CATSRPDTQLHF. CDR3 in DNA: TGTGCCACCAGCAGACCCGACACACAACTCCACTTT.

J is TRBJ1-5 and V is TRBV28, with D possibly matching TRBD1 (5 bases). This CDR3 contains 16 residues. Trimming pared 10 bases from V and 0 bases from J, leaving 19 bases between. From germline, CDR1 is MDHEN and CDR2 SYDVKM. The CDR3 DNA is TGTGCCACCAAAGGACAAAACGTTCATAGCAATCAGCCCCAGCATTTT. Protein product: CATKGQNVHSNQPQHF.

There are many counts of this clonotype. The V gene is TRBV7-2, the J gene TRBJ2-7; TRBD1 aligns across 8 bases. CDR1 is SGHTA, CDR2 FQGNSA, per germline. V was pared by 6 bases and J by 4 bases, with 8 bases of the junction left unmatched. The CDR3 has 14 residues. The CDR3 sequence: CASSWTGSGYEQYF. The CDR3 DNA is TGTGCCAGCAGTTGGACAGGGTCGGGATACGAGCAGTACTTC.

There are many counts of this clonotype. The J gene is TRBJ2-5, the V gene TRBV28; D gene uncertain. The CDR3 sequence is 15 residues long. CDR1 MDHEN and CDR2 SYDVKM come from the germline V gene. Trimming shortened V by 3 bases and J by 0 bases, and 11 bases separated the two germline ends. CDR3: CASSFSAGNQETQYF. In nucleotides, the CDR3 is TGTGCCAGCAGTTTTTCGGCAGGCAACCAAGAGACCCAGTACTTC.

The chain carries TRBV28 and TRBJ2-1; 8 nucleotides line up with TRBD2. The germline V gene encodes CDR1 MDHEN and CDR2 SYDVKM. The CDR3 totals 16 residues. Trimming removed 3 bases from V and 8 bases from J; junction bases left unmatched: 12. The CDR3 sequence: CASSFGREGHVDEQFF. CDR3 sequence (DNA): TGTGCCAGCAGTTTTGGACGGGAGGGCCATGTAGATGAGCAGTTCTTC. The whole variable domain, remainder taken from reference TRBV28 and TRBJ2-1, is DVKVTQSSRYLVKRTGEKVFLECVQDMDHENMFWYRQDPGLGLRLIYFSYDVKMKEKGDIPEGYSVSREKKERFSLILESASTNQTSMYLCASSFGREGHVDEQFFGPGTRLTVL.

At least ten counts were recorded for this clonotype. The chain carries TRBV7-2 and TRBJ2-7; 16 bases agree with TRBD2. CDR1 and CDR2 from the germline V gene are SGHTA and FQGNSA. V lost 5 bases and J lost 7; bases outside the gene matches: 8. The CDR3 is made up of 16 amino acids. In DNA form, the CDR3 reads TGTGCCAGCAGCCCGGGACTAGCGGGAGGGCCGGGGGAGCAGTACTTC. It translates to CASSPGLAGGPGEQYF.

This clonotype was counted between two and nine times. V usage is TRBV5-1 and J usage is TRBJ1-5, with 7 bases matching TRBD1. CDR1 is SGHRS and CDR2 is YFSETQ in the germline V gene. CDR3 length: 13 amino acids. V trimming: 0 bases; J trimming: 8 bases; junction bases outside the gene matches: 2. The CDR3 DNA reads as TGCGCCAGCAGCTTGGGTGACAGGGAGCCCCAGCATTTT. Translated, it gives CASSLGDREPQHF.

The CDR3 spells CSVLTGTGNQPQHF. The CDR3 coding sequence is TGCAGCGTCTTAACTGGTACAGGCAATCAGCCCCAGCATTTT. This chain uses TRBV29-1 with TRBJ1-5; D not resolved. There are 14 residues in the CDR3. Germline assignment: CDR1 SQVTM and CDR2 ANQGSEA. The ends were cut back, 6 bases at V and 2 bases at J, with 14 bases in the middle.

This clonotype occurred many times. The chain is built from TRBV27 and TRBJ1-2; D might be TRBD1 (6 bases). CDR1 and CDR2 (germline): MNHEY, SMNVEV (reference sequence). The germline V and J ends were trimmed by 6 bases and 4 bases, with 15 bases remaining between them. The CDR3 is 14 amino acids. The CDR3, as DNA: TGTGCCAGCAGCCCTACAGGGACACCCTATGGCTACACCTTC. Its protein product is CASSPTGTPYGYTF.

The V gene is TRBV19, the J gene TRBJ2-2, with no clear D. V gave up 7 bases and J gave up 4 bases, with 22 bases separating them. The CDR3 runs 17 residues. The V gene's germline CDR1 is LNHDA and CDR2 SQIVND (reference sequence). The CDR3 bases are TGTGCCAGTACCCGTGGACCGATAACCATTGGCACCGGGGAGCTGTTTTTT. It codes for CASTRGPITIGTGELFF.

This clonotype was recorded many times. CDR3 sequence: CASSLSLYYEQYF. The CDR3 nucleotides read TGTGCCAGCAGCTTATCGCTGTACTACGAGCAGTACTTC. The chain links TRBV7-8 to TRBJ2-7; D not certain. The CDR3 has 13 amino acids. Germline CDR1 reads SGHVS; CDR2 reads FQNEAQ. The ends were cut back, 2 bases at V and 3 bases at J, with 8 bases in the middle.

This clonotype occurred many times. The CDR3 sequence is CASSLTQPTGNTIYF. DNA for the CDR3: TGTGCCAGCAGTTTAACACAGCCTACTGGAAACACCATATATTTT. V is TRBV28 and J is TRBJ1-3; D not certain. The V gene's germline CDR1 is MDHEN and CDR2 SYDVKM. The CDR3 sequence is 15 residues long. V lost 2 bases, J lost 2 bases, and 10 bases lay in between.